This passage covers 27 T cell receptor beta chains from one sample sequenced in a study of regulatory T cells in long-lasting Graves disease. This sample's time point: persistent/refractory GD, antithyroid drugs over 5 years with positive TRAb. PBMCs provided the RNA from which the TCR library was made. Building the TCR beta libraries relied on iRepertoire HTBI primers, and CDR3 regions underwent Arm-PCR. TCRdb ran MiXCR on the multiplex PCR reads and lists one entry per CDR3 protein. The table records hundreds of thousands of distinct CDR3 sequences, around 20% of them present only once. Sequencing was performed on peripheral blood mononuclear cells (PBMCs), taken when the disease was refractory, from a patient treated with antithyroid drugs. These receptors originate from a female donor with Graves disease.

About this clonotype itself: An end of the junction differs from the germline gene, which may be a read error. The gene calls are TRBV29-1 and TRBJ2-2; 9 nucleotides align to TRBD2. This CDR3 has 14 residues. The germline CDR1 and CDR2 sequences are SQVTM and ANQGSEA. As DNA, the CDR3 is TGCAGCGTTCGGACTAGCGTGGACACCGGGGAGCTGTCTTTT. This encodes CSVRTSVDTGELSF.

The CDR3 spells CSARVSGRAQWAETQYF. CDR3 in DNA: TGCAGTGCTAGAGTGAGCGGGAGGGCCCAGTGGGCAGAGACCCAGTACTTC. V gene TRBV20-1 combines with J gene TRBJ2-5, with TRBD2 matching 10 bases. Germline loops: CDR1 DFQATT, CDR2 SNEGSKA (reference sequence). The CDR3 runs to 17 residues. Trimming took 1 base from V and 4 from J; bases not matched to a gene: 12.

This clonotype was seen ten or more times. This chain uses TRBV11-1 with TRBJ2-5; D may be TRBD2 (5 bases). CDR1 is SGHAT, CDR2 FQDESV, per germline (reference sequence). This CDR3 has 14 amino acids. The ends were cut back, 5 bases at V and 9 bases at J, with 19 bases in the middle. The CDR3 coding sequence is TGTGCCAGCAGCCGAACTCGGCCAAACGGGGCCCAGTACTTC. This sequence encodes CASSRTRPNGAQYF.

This chain joins TRBV28 and TRBJ2-2; 10 bases fit TRBD2. From germline, CDR1 is MDHEN and CDR2 SYDVKM. Trimming took 4 bases from V and 4 from J; bases not matched to a gene: 3. The CDR3 contains 15 residues. CDR3 in DNA: TGTGCCAGCAGTTCGTTAGCGGGAGGCACCGGGGAGCTGTTTTTT. It codes for CASSSLAGGTGELFF.

This clonotype was seen ten or more times. CDR3 DNA: TGTGCCAGCAGCGTCTTACGGCCAGGCAGGGCTACCTATGGCTACACCTTC. Translated: CASSVLRPGRATYGYTF. This chain uses TRBV28 with TRBJ1-2; weak D call: TRBD1 (5 bases). V was trimmed by 6 bases and J by 4 bases, leaving 24 bases between them. Germline CDR1 is MDHEN and CDR2 is SYDVKM. This CDR3 has 17 amino acids.

This clonotype was found a few times. The genes are TRBV3-1 and TRBJ1-3; 8 nucleotides agree with TRBD1. This CDR3 is 15 amino acids long. The V segment lost 4 bases and the J segment 2 bases; nucleotides outside the gene matches: 4. CDR1 and CDR2 (germline): LGHDT, YNNKEL (reference sequence). CDR3 DNA sequence: TGTGCCAGCAGCCCGGACAGGGCCACTGGAAACACCATATATTTT. This translates into CASSPDRATGNTIYF.

This clonotype was picked up many times. V usage is TRBV13 and J usage is TRBJ2-7; the match to TRBD2 covers 10 bases. There are 14 residues in the CDR3. Per germline, CDR1 PRHDT and CDR2 FYEKMQ (reference sequence). Unmatched junction bases numbered 1, after V lost 3 bases and J lost 2 bases. CDR3 amino acids: CASSFGLAAYEQYF. CDR3 bases: TGTGCCAGCAGCTTTGGACTAGCGGCCTACGAGCAGTACTTC.

This clonotype was seen ten or more times. The chain joins TRBV12-3 or TRBV12-4 to TRBJ1-5; weak D call: TRBD1 (6 bases). The CDR3 is made up of 14 amino acids. V was shortened by 5 bases and J by 6 bases, with 14 bases between the two germline ends. The CDR3 is CASSPTGSFQPQHF. The CDR3 DNA reads TGTGCCAGCAGTCCTACAGGGTCTTTTCAGCCCCAGCATTTT.

In this sample, this clonotype turned up many times. The chain recombines TRBV2 with TRBJ1-1; the D is unclear. The V gene's germline CDR1 is SNHLY and CDR2 FYNNEI. This CDR3 has 16 amino acids. Trimming removed 0 bases at V and 1 base at J, with 12 bases between. For the CDR3, the DNA is TGTGCCAGCAGTGAAGCAAGAATTTCGGAGAACACTGAAGCTTTCTTT. Its translation: CASSEARISENTEAFF.

This clonotype was counted only a few times. The V gene is TRBV7-9, the J gene TRBJ2-7, with 8 positions matching TRBD2. V trimming: 1 base; J trimming: 0 bases; junction bases outside the gene matches: 5. The CDR3 covers 16 residues. Germline assignment: CDR1 SEHNR and CDR2 FQNEAQ (reference sequence). The DNA for the CDR3 is TGTGCCAGCAGCTTAGTGTTAGCGGGGAGCTCCTACGAGCAGTACTTC. As protein: CASSLVLAGSSYEQYF.

V usage is TRBV7-9 and J usage is TRBJ2-1; 11 nucleotides line up with TRBD2. The CDR3 loop spans 15 amino acids. V was clipped by 4 bases and J by 4 bases; unmatched bases: 3. Per the germline V gene, CDR1 is SEHNR and CDR2 is FQNEAQ (reference sequence). The CDR3 sequence is CASSSGLAVYNEQFF. CDR3 coding DNA: TGTGCCAGCAGCTCGGGACTAGCGGTTTACAATGAGCAGTTCTTC.

The V and J genes are TRBV7-3 and TRBJ2-6; maybe TRBD1 (6 bases). The CDR3 covers 17 residues. Between the trimmed V and J ends, which lost 5 bases and 4 bases, there was a span of 18 bases. Germline V gives CDR1 SGHTA, CDR2 FQGTGA. The CDR3 DNA sequence: TGTGCCAGCAGCCTCACCCGGGACATCTCCGGGGCCAACGTCCTGACTTTC. It specifies CASSLTRDISGANVLTF.

The J gene is TRBJ2-7, the V gene TRBV6-1, with TRBD2 matching 7 bases. Looked up from germline, CDR1 is MNHNS and CDR2 is SASEGT. CDR3 size: 14 residues. The trim removed 7 bases at V and 4 bases at J, leaving 10 bases unmatched. CDR3 region: CASNPGTIPYEQYF. The CDR3 DNA reads TGTGCCAGCAACCCCGGGACTATACCGTACGAGCAGTACTTC.

This clonotype has a count of ten or more. The chain uses TRBV25-1 and TRBJ1-1; TRBD1 matches 7 bases. The CDR3 is 17 amino acids. Trimming at V came to 3 bases and at J to 0 bases, leaving 10 bases not matched to a gene. Germline-derived CDR1 and CDR2 are MGHDK and SYGVNS. CDR3 region: CASSDSSRTGVNTEAFF. The CDR3 region has the DNA TGTGCCAGCAGTGACTCATCGCGTACAGGGGTGAACACTGAAGCTTTCTTT.

This chain connects TRBV6-2 or TRBV6-3 to TRBJ2-2; 14 nucleotides line up with TRBD2. In germline, CDR1 is MNHEY, CDR2 SVGEGT. The CDR3 length is 17 residues. V lost 4 bases, J lost 4 bases, and 5 bases stayed unmatched. Written as DNA, the CDR3 is TGTGCCAGCAGTTCTCCGGGACTAGCGGGAGCCACCGGGGAGCTGTTTTTT. Its translation is CASSSPGLAGATGELFF.

This clonotype was counted ten times or more. The chain is built from TRBV12-3 or TRBV12-4 and TRBJ1-5, with D uncertain. The CDR3 spans 15 residues. The V and J ends lost 6 bases and 2 bases respectively, with 14 bases between them. The CDR3 region is CASSPVGSGNQPQHF. For the CDR3, the DNA is TGTGCCAGCAGCCCGGTGGGTAGCGGCAATCAGCCCCAGCATTTT.

This clonotype was recorded a few times. The gene calls are TRBV5-1 and TRBJ1-1, with D tentatively TRBD1 (5 bases). V shed 4 bases and J shed 4 bases, with 11 bases lying between them. The germline CDR1 and CDR2 sequences are SGHRS and YFSETQ. This CDR3 is built from 13 residues. CDR3: CASSRGDLTEAFF. DNA of the CDR3: TGCGCCAGCAGCAGAGGGGATCTCACTGAAGCTTTCTTT.

The chain joins TRBV7-9 to TRBJ1-2; the D is unclear. CDR1 is SEHNR and CDR2 is FQNEAQ in the germline V gene (reference sequence). CDR3 length equals 14 residues. V was clipped by 3 bases and J by 4 bases, with 12 bases between them. CDR3 residues: CASSLAHDLYGYTF. CDR3 nucleotide sequence: TGTGCCAGCAGCTTGGCACACGACCTCTATGGCTACACCTTC. The entire variable domain, with the rest obtained from reference TRBV7-9 and TRBJ1-2, is as follows: DTGVSQNPRHKITKRGQNVTFRCDPISEHNRLYWYRQTLGQGPEFLTYFQNEAQLEKSRLLSDRFSAERPKGSFSTLEIQRTEQGDSAMYLCASSLAHDLYGYTFGSGTRLTVV.

This clonotype was detected a few times. This chain links TRBV29-1 with TRBJ1-2; 9 bases agree with TRBD1. The V segment lost 7 bases and the J segment 1 base; nucleotides outside the gene matches: 4. CDR1 is SQVTM and CDR2 is ANQGSEA in the germline V gene. The CDR3 has 13 amino acids. The CDR3 nucleotides are TGCAGCGCTCGGACAGGGGTTAACTATGGCTACACCTTC. It yields the protein CSARTGVNYGYTF.

The genes are TRBV7-9 and TRBJ2-5; no clear D gene. Germline CDR1 reads SEHNR; CDR2 reads FQNEAQ (reference sequence). V was shortened by 5 bases and J by 5 bases, with 15 bases between the two germline ends. The CDR3 has 14 residues. For the CDR3, the DNA is TGTGCCAGCAGCCTGTCGGACGTACGGGAGACCCAGTACTTC. This translates into CASSLSDVRETQYF.

This clonotype was counted at least ten times. The junction and the germline gene differ at one end; a read error may be behind it. The rearrangement joins TRBV2 to TRBJ2-1; D may be TRBD2 (5 bases). Germline assignment: CDR1 SNHLY and CDR2 FYNNEI. The CDR3 is 16 residues long. The CDR3 region has the DNA TGTGCCAGTAGTGCTCTCCCGGGGAGCTCCTACAATGAGCAGTTCTTC. Protein: CASSALPGSSYNEQFF.

Points on this clonotype: A much larger clonotype is one base distant, so this may be a read error. This chain uses TRBV2 with TRBJ2-7; D is perhaps TRBD2 (5 bases). The CDR3 extends over 11 amino acids. Looked up from germline, CDR1 is SNHLY and CDR2 is FYNNEI. The CDR3 loop is CASSERGSSDF. CDR3 DNA sequence: TGTGCCAGCAGTGAACGGGGATCGTCGGACTTC.

This clonotype has just a few counts. The chain is built from TRBV5-1 and TRBJ1-1; TRBD1 agrees at 8 bases. V gave up 2 bases and J gave up 9 bases; unmatched junction bases: 9. CDR1 and CDR2 from the germline V gene are SGHRS and YFSETQ. This CDR3 is 14 amino acids long. The CDR3 loop reads CASSFADREGKAFF. The DNA of the CDR3 is TGCGCCAGCAGCTTCGCGGACAGGGAGGGAAAAGCTTTCTTT.

At least ten counts were recorded for this clonotype. The rearrangement uses TRBV19 and TRBJ1-2; 8 nucleotides match TRBD1. Germline trimming cut 9 bases from V and 3 bases from J; bases unmatched to any gene: 6. The CDR3 totals 13 residues. Germline V CDR1 and CDR2: LNHDA, SQIVND (reference sequence). The chain's CDR3 is CASKDRVDYGYTF. CDR3 in DNA: TGTGCCAGCAAGGACAGGGTGGACTATGGCTACACCTTC.

This clonotype was counted ten times or more. The chain couples TRBV12-3 or TRBV12-4 to TRBJ2-2, with a possible D match to TRBD2 (6 bases). V lost 3 bases and J 5 bases, leaving 10 bases between the germline ends. This CDR3 has 14 amino acids. The CDR3 spells CASSLGGVTGELFF. CDR3 sequence (DNA): TGTGCCAGCAGTTTGGGCGGGGTTACCGGGGAGCTGTTTTTT.

The table lists this clonotype with many counts. V and J are TRBV18 and TRBJ1-4, with no clear D. The V end was cut by 1 base, the J end by 4 bases, with 4 bases between. Germline assignment: CDR1 KGHSH and CDR2 LQKENI. This CDR3 is built from 13 residues. This chain's CDR3 is CASSPLSNEKLFF. For the CDR3, the DNA is TGTGCCAGCTCACCACTTAGTAATGAAAAACTGTTTTTT. The full variable domain, rest sourced from reference TRBV18 and TRBJ1-4, is NAGVMQNPRHLVRRRGQEARLRCSPMKGHSHVYWYRQLPEEGLKFMVYLQKENIIDESGMPKERFSAEFPKEGPSILRIQQVVRGDSAAYFCASSPLSNEKLFFGSGTQLSVL.

This chain uses TRBV4-3 with TRBJ2-7; D is unresolved. The length of the CDR3 is 13 residues. CDR1 is LGHNA, CDR2 YSLEER, per germline. Trimming took off 0 bases at V and 1 base at J, with 4 bases between the two ends. The CDR3 spells CASSQDLSYEQYF. CDR3 bases: TGCGCCAGCAGCCAAGACCTATCCTACGAGCAGTACTTC.